The 21 T cell receptor beta chains in this list originate from one sample, sequenced in a study of response to subunit inactivated influenza vaccine. MiXCR, run by TCRdb on the RT-PCR reads, gives a single entry per CDR3 protein. The data show hundreds of thousands of distinct CDR3 sequences, about 25% seen once. Sequencing used CD4+ T cells sorted from PBMCs, obtained roughly 5 days after vaccination. Every receptor here comes from a man in his fifties or sixties who received an inactivated influenza vaccine.

This clonotype was seen more than once but under ten times. The chain couples TRBV7-9 to TRBJ1-1, with TRBD1 matching 9 bases. The ends lost 5 bases at V and 6 bases at J; junction bases unmatched: 4. The CDR3 totals 13 residues. The germline V gene has CDR1 SEHNR and CDR2 FQNEAQ (reference sequence). The CDR3 DNA follows: TGTGCCAGCAGCCGGGACAGGGTGGCTGAAGCTTTCTTT. Protein: CASSRDRVAEAFF.

The rearrangement joins TRBV15 to TRBJ2-3; D is undetermined. V lost 0 bases to trimming and J lost 4 bases, with 17 bases between them. Germline V lookup: CDR1 LNHNV, CDR2 YYDKDF (reference sequence). CDR3 size: 17 residues. This CDR3 reads CATSRDRPVQVADTQYF. DNA of the CDR3: TGTGCCACCAGCAGAGATCGACCGGTCCAGGTTGCAGATACGCAGTATTTT.

V gene TRBV28 combines with J gene TRBJ2-1; perhaps TRBD2 as D (6 bases). V lost 6 bases and J 6 bases, leaving 15 bases between the germline ends. The CDR3 length is 14 residues. Germline V CDR1 and CDR2: MDHEN, SYDVKM. The CDR3 loop reads CASRRTSGGNEQFF. The CDR3 nucleotides read TGTGCCAGCAGGAGGACCTCCGGGGGCAATGAGCAGTTCTTC. Based on the CDR3 plus reference TRBV28 and TRBJ2-1, the full variable domain is DVKVTQSSRYLVKRTGEKVFLECVQDMDHENMFWYRQDPGLGLRLIYFSYDVKMKEKGDIPEGYSVSREKKERFSLILESASTNQTSMYLCASRRTSGGNEQFFGPGTRLTVL.

The V and J genes are TRBV4-2 and TRBJ2-7; 7 bases are a match to TRBD1. Germline V gene lookup returns CDR1 LGHNA and CDR2 YNFKEQ. The CDR3 spans 17 residues. V shed 4 bases and J 2 bases; nucleotides not matched to a gene: 14. The CDR3 nucleotides read TGTGCCAGCAGCCTCCAAGGGGGTACAGGGGTCCCCTACGAGCAGTACTTC. The encoded protein is CASSLQGGTGVPYEQYF.

The chain joins TRBV11-1 to TRBJ2-1; TRBD2 aligns across 7 bases. The trim removed 0 bases at V and 6 bases at J, leaving 5 bases unmatched. CDR1 is SGHAT and CDR2 is FQDESV in the germline V gene (reference sequence). This CDR3 comprises 15 residues. CDR3 nucleotide sequence: TGTGCCAGCAGCTTAGCAGTCGGGGGGAGCAATGAGCAGTTCTTC. This sequence encodes CASSLAVGGSNEQFF.

This chain links TRBV12-3 or TRBV12-4 with TRBJ2-2; 8 bases align to TRBD2. V was clipped by 2 bases and J by 6 bases; unmatched bases: 14. The CDR3 is made up of 18 amino acids. This CDR3 is CASSLRGGAGAIPGELFF. CDR3 DNA sequence: TGTGCCAGCAGTTTACGGGGGGGAGCGGGAGCGATTCCCGGGGAGCTGTTTTTT.

This rearrangement joins TRBV7-2 to TRBJ2-2; D ambiguous. Germline V gene data show CDR1 as SGHTA and CDR2 as FQGNSA. V was shortened by 5 bases and J by 0 bases, with 10 bases between the two germline ends. The CDR3 loop spans 15 amino acids. CDR3 bases: TGTGCCAGCAGCGCGAGTTCAGCGAACACCGGGGAGCTGTTTTTT. This encodes CASSASSANTGELFF. The full variable domain, rest sourced from reference TRBV7-2 and TRBJ2-2, is GAGVSQSPSNKVTEKGKDVELRCDPISGHTALYWYRQSLGQGLEFLIYFQGNSAPDKSGLPSDRFSAERTGGSVSTLTIQRTQQEDSAVYLCASSASSANTGELFFGEGSRLTVL.

This clonotype has more than one count but fewer than ten. This chain links TRBV2 with TRBJ1-1; D is ambiguous. Trimming pared 7 bases from V and 0 bases from J, leaving 18 bases between. The V gene's germline CDR1 is SNHLY and CDR2 FYNNEI. This CDR3 region has 16 residues. The CDR3 spells CASTSQVGGMNTEAFF. In DNA, the CDR3 is TGTGCCAGCACTTCTCAGGTGGGAGGAATGAACACTGAAGCTTTCTTT.

This clonotype was detected a few times. The chain is built from TRBV29-1 and TRBJ2-7; D possibly corresponds to TRBD2 (5 bases). Trimming took 3 bases from V and 5 from J, leaving 14 bases between them. CDR1 is SQVTM, CDR2 ANQGSEA, per germline. This CDR3 region has 13 residues. CDR3 DNA: TGCAGCGTTGAGTCTCCTAGCCTGAACGAGCAGTACTTC. It yields the protein CSVESPSLNEQYF.

The chain's CDR3 is CASSLAAGRQETQYF. The CDR3 DNA follows: TGTGCCAGCAGCTTGGCGGCAGGGCGCCAAGAGACCCAGTACTTC. The rearrangement links TRBV5-5 to TRBJ2-5, with D perhaps matching TRBD1 (5 bases). Between the trimmed V and J ends, which lost 0 bases and 1 base, there was a span of 10 bases. This CDR3 comprises 15 residues. CDR1 and CDR2 (germline): SGHKS, YYEKEE (reference sequence).

V gene TRBV5-6 combines with J gene TRBJ2-4; tentative D call: TRBD1 (5 bases). Trimming left V 2 bases short and J 1 base short, with 7 bases between. The CDR3 sequence is 14 residues long. Germline V gives CDR1 SGHDT, CDR2 YYEEEE. The DNA for the CDR3 is TGTGCCAGCAGCTTTGCAGGGGCCAAAAACATTCAGTACTTC. It encodes CASSFAGAKNIQYF.

The CDR3 bases are TGTGCCAGCAGCTTATCGGGACAGGGGGGATCGAAAGCGGGGTATTCCTACAATGAGCAGTTCTTC. Residues: CASSLSGQGGSKAGYSYNEQFF. The genes are TRBV7-2 and TRBJ2-1; 11 positions match TRBD1. The CDR3 totals 22 residues. Trimming cost V 2 bases and J 1 base; bases outside gene matches: 19. CDR1 is SGHTA and CDR2 is FQGNSA in the germline V gene.

This chain links TRBV6-2 or TRBV6-3 with TRBJ2-1; D is perhaps TRBD1 (5 bases). V was shortened by 2 bases and J by 10 bases, with 9 bases between the two germline ends. The CDR3 covers 12 residues. Germline CDR1 is MNHEY and CDR2 is SVGEGT. The CDR3 nucleotides read TGTGCCAGCAGTTACAGGACACGAGAGCAGTTCTTC. As protein: CASSYRTREQFF.

V gene TRBV25-1 combines with J gene TRBJ2-7; D may be TRBD2 (7 bases). Germline CDR1 and CDR2: MGHDK and SYGVNS. The V end lost 5 bases, the J end lost 4 bases, and 15 bases lay between the germline ends. CDR3 length: 14 residues. Written as DNA, the CDR3 is TGTGCCAGCAGTCGAACGGGGGGCTGGTACGAGCAGTACTTC. Protein: CASSRTGGWYEQYF.

The V and J genes are TRBV5-6 and TRBJ1-5; D is uncertain. V dropped 0 bases and J dropped 5 bases, with 6 bases sitting between them. Germline CDR1 is SGHDT and CDR2 is YYEEEE. The CDR3 length is 13 residues. CDR3 in amino acids: CASSLAEHQPQHF. CDR3 nucleotide sequence: TGTGCCAGCAGCTTGGCAGAACATCAGCCCCAGCATTTT.

The chain joins TRBV4-3 to TRBJ1-3; D gene ambiguous. The CDR3 is made up of 17 amino acids. V was trimmed by 0 bases and J by 4 bases, leaving 16 bases between them. The germline V gene encodes CDR1 LGHNA and CDR2 YSLEER. The CDR3 spells CASSQDYPALSGNTIYF. In DNA form, the CDR3 reads TGCGCCAGCAGCCAAGATTACCCAGCGCTTTCCGGAAACACCATATATTTT.

The rearrangement links TRBV4-2 to TRBJ2-7; D could derive from TRBD1 or TRBD2 (7 bases each). The CDR3 loop spans 13 amino acids. Germline V gene lookup returns CDR1 LGHNA and CDR2 YNFKEQ. The ends were cut back, 6 bases at V and 5 bases at J, with 14 bases in the middle. This CDR3 is CASRGGGKNEQYF. In DNA form, the CDR3 reads TGTGCCAGCAGGGGAGGGGGCAAAAACGAGCAGTACTTC.

The chain has TRBV19 and TRBJ2-2; D may correspond to TRBD1 or TRBD2 (6 bases each). The V end was cut by 6 bases, the J end by 3 bases, with 14 bases between. Looked up from germline, CDR1 is LNHDA and CDR2 is SQIVND (reference sequence). This CDR3 has 15 amino acids. The chain's CDR3 is CASRDRGLDTGELFF. In DNA form, the CDR3 reads TGTGCCAGTAGAGATCGGGGGCTCGACACCGGGGAGCTGTTTTTT.

This clonotype was observed a few times. V and J are TRBV4-2 and TRBJ2-3; perhaps TRBD2 as D (5 bases). The CDR3 is made up of 15 amino acids. Germline CDR1 reads LGHNA; CDR2 reads YNFKEQ. V was trimmed by 0 bases and J by 2 bases, leaving 9 bases between them. Here the CDR3 reads CASSQELASTDTQYF. The CDR3 DNA reads TGTGCCAGCAGCCAAGAGTTAGCGTCCACAGATACGCAGTATTTT.

V gene TRBV12-3 or TRBV12-4 combines with J gene TRBJ2-7; the match to TRBD2 covers 14 bases. This CDR3 is 14 amino acids long. The V gene end was trimmed by 7 bases and the J gene end by 12 bases; junction bases not matched to a gene: 11. For the CDR3, the DNA is TGTGCCAGCACCACTGGGACTAGCGGGGGCTCCAGGTACTTC. Its protein is CASTTGTSGGSRYF.

The chain recombines TRBV5-1 with TRBJ1-6; perhaps TRBD1 as D (6 bases). The germline V and J ends were trimmed by 6 bases and 7 bases, with 14 bases remaining between them. In germline, CDR1 is SGHRS, CDR2 YFSETQ. The length of the CDR3 is 14 residues. The CDR3 spells CASNQGQNNSPLHF. As DNA, the CDR3 is TGCGCCAGCAACCAAGGACAGAACAATTCACCCCTCCACTTT.